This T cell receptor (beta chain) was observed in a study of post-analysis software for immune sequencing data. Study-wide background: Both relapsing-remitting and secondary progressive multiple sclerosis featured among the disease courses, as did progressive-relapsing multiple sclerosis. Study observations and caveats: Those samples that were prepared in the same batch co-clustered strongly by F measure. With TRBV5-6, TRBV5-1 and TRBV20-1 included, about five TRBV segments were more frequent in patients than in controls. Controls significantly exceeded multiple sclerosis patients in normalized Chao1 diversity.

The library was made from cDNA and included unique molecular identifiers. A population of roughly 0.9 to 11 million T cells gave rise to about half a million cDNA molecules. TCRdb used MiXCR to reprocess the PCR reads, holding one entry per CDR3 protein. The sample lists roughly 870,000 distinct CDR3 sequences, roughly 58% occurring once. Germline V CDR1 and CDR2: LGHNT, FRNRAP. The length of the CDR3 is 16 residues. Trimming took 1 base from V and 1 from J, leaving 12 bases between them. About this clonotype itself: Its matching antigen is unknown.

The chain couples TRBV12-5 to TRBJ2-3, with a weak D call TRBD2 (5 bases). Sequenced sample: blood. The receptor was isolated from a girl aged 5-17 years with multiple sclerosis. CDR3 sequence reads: CASGLASPRGTDTQYF. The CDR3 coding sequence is TGTGCTAGTGGTTTGGCATCTCCGAGGGGCACAGATACGCAGTATTTT.